Below are 20 T cell receptor beta chains sequenced from a single sample in a study of blood T cell repertoires in COVID-19. The data were produced by immunoSEQ multiplex PCR, yet TCRdb's version contains in-frame clones alone and is incomplete. The data hold a few hundred thousand clones, with about 90% observed a single time. Sequences were obtained from PBMCs or T cells enriched from blood (not recorded which). All receptors come from a woman aged 45-60 years in a cohort exposed to, infected with or recovered from COVID-19 (not recorded which).

The chain uses TRBV10-3 and TRBJ1-2; tentative D call: TRBD1 (6 bases). Germline V gene data show CDR1 as ENHRY and CDR2 as SYGVKD. Trimming took off 3 bases at V and 7 bases at J, with 15 bases between the two ends. This CDR3 region has 14 residues. This CDR3 is CAISDSGGRVGYTF. The CDR3 region has the DNA TGTGCCATCAGTGATTCGGGGGGGCGGGTTGGCTACACCTTC.

The chain is built from TRBV2 and TRBJ1-6; TRBD1 matches 8 bases. The germline V gene has CDR1 SNHLY and CDR2 FYNNEI. The J segment lost 7 bases and the V segment lost 0 bases, leaving 5 bases of the junction unmatched. The length of the CDR3 is 16 residues. Here the CDR3 DNA reads TGTGCCAGCAGTGAAGCGACGGACAGGGACAATTCACCCCTCCACTTT. Translated, it gives CASSEATDRDNSPLHF.

The rearrangement joins TRBV2 to TRBJ1-2; D not certain. Germline CDR1 is SNHLY and CDR2 is FYNNEI. With 2 bases removed from V and 5 bases from J, the gap between germline ends came to 3 bases. The CDR3 loop spans 11 amino acids. CDR3 sequence (DNA): TGTGCCAGCAGTGAATTATATGGCTACACCTTC. Its translation is CASSELYGYTF.

Worth noting for this clone: The sample contains more than one DNA sequence encoding this CDR3. The chain couples TRBV6-1 to TRBJ1-3, with a tentative D call TRBD1 (6 bases). Germline-derived CDR1 and CDR2 are MNHNS and SASEGT. V was pared by 2 bases and J by 0 bases, with 8 bases between. This CDR3 spans 15 amino acids. The CDR3 DNA reads TGTGCCAGCAGTGAACAAGGGGGCTCTGGAAACACCATATATTTT. Translation: CASSEQGGSGNTIYF.

This chain connects TRBV12-3 or TRBV12-4 to TRBJ1-5; D is ambiguous. Trimming took 2 bases from V and 6 from J, leaving 8 bases between them. CDR3 length equals 13 residues. CDR3 in DNA: TGTGCCAGCAGTTTACGGGAGAGTCAGCCCCAGCATTTT. As protein: CASSLRESQPQHF.

The gene calls are TRBV4-3 and TRBJ1-4, with D possibly being TRBD1 (5 bases). Germline-derived CDR1 and CDR2 are LGHNA and YSLEER. The germline V and J ends were trimmed by 4 bases and 4 bases, with 19 bases remaining between them. The CDR3 spans 17 residues. In DNA, the CDR3 is TGCGCCAGCAGCCCCCCACCCCAGGGCGGTGGTAATGAAAAACTGTTTTTT. It is translated as CASSPPPQGGGNEKLFF.

This clone has a handful of counts. This chain connects TRBV19 to TRBJ1-4; possibly TRBD1 for D (6 bases). The germline V gene has CDR1 LNHDA and CDR2 SQIVND (reference sequence). This CDR3 contains 15 residues. V was cut by 9 bases and J by 8 bases, with 22 bases left in between. In nucleotides, the CDR3 is TGTGCCAGCGCTAATCTACAGGGCGTTGGAGAAAAACTGTTTTTT. The encoded protein is CASANLQGVGEKLFF.

The chain employs TRBV6-8 and TRBJ2-1; 12 bases align to TRBD1. CDR3 size: 22 residues. CDR1 and CDR2 from the germline V gene are MNHGY and SAAAGT. The V gene end was trimmed by 2 bases and the J gene end by 5 bases; junction bases not matched to a gene: 22. The CDR3 loop is CASSYGVTGWDRGPHPDNEQFF. The CDR3 bases are TGTGCCAGCAGTTACGGGGTCACCGGTTGGGACAGGGGGCCCCACCCTGACAATGAGCAGTTCTTC.

The chain has TRBV2 and TRBJ1-3; D gene unclear. The V gene lost 3 bases and the J gene lost 3 bases, with 6 bases spanning the gap. Germline CDR1 reads SNHLY; CDR2 reads FYNNEI. CDR3 length equals 13 residues. The CDR3 spells CASSDHGGNTIYF. CDR3 bases: TGTGCCAGCAGTGACCACGGTGGAAACACCATATATTTT.

The chain carries TRBV25-1 and TRBJ1-2; TRBD1 is a possible D gene (6 bases). Germline V lookup: CDR1 MGHDK, CDR2 SYGVNS. The germline V and J ends were trimmed by 2 bases and 2 bases, with 15 bases remaining between them. The CDR3 runs 16 residues. CDR3 amino acids: CASSEPGHKSNYGYTF. The CDR3 coding sequence is TGTGCCAGCAGTGAACCGGGACACAAGTCAAACTATGGCTACACCTTC.

This clone was detected once. The chain uses TRBV14 and TRBJ1-3; perhaps TRBD1 as D (6 bases). The V gene lost 7 bases and the J gene lost 0 bases, with 13 bases spanning the gap. Germline CDR1 reads SGHDN; CDR2 reads FVKESK. The CDR3 totals 15 residues. The CDR3 spells CASKPDSSSGNTIYF. The DNA of the CDR3 is TGTGCCAGCAAACCGGACAGCAGCTCTGGAAACACCATATATTTT.

This clone has just a few counts. The chain combines TRBV7-2 with TRBJ1-5; no clear D gene. The CDR3 runs to 18 residues. V lost 2 bases and J lost 6, with 23 bases in between. Germline lookup yields CDR1 SGHTA and CDR2 FQGNSA. This CDR3 is CASSLFHPGGTRGQPQHF. CDR3 sequence (DNA): TGTGCCAGCAGCTTATTTCACCCCGGCGGCACCCGCGGTCAGCCCCAGCATTTT.

V usage is TRBV4-3 and J usage is TRBJ1-2, with TRBD1 identical over 11 bases. The CDR3 runs to 16 residues. The V gene's germline CDR1 is LGHNA and CDR2 YSLEER. V lost 1 base to trimming and J lost 4 bases; unmatched junction nucleotides: 5. CDR3 DNA: TGCGCCAGCAGCCAAGGGACAGGGGGCTGGGTCTATGGCTACACCTTC. Translating gives CASSQGTGGWVYGYTF.

This chain connects TRBV27 to TRBJ1-5, with D unclear. Germline assignment: CDR1 MNHEY and CDR2 SMNVEV (reference sequence). The CDR3 runs to 12 residues. The V end lost 4 bases, the J end lost 6 bases, and 7 bases lay between the germline ends. CDR3 loop: CASSSVGQPQHF. CDR3 bases: TGTGCCAGCAGTTCGGTCGGTCAGCCCCAGCATTTT.

V is TRBV9 and J is TRBJ2-7; perhaps TRBD2 as D (6 bases). V shed 4 bases and J shed 5 bases, with 16 bases lying between them. From germline, CDR1 is SGDLS and CDR2 YYNGEE. This CDR3 region has 14 residues. DNA of the CDR3: TGTGCCAGCAGCTTCACCGGGACTGGGGACGAGCAGTACTTC. As protein: CASSFTGTGDEQYF.

The genes are TRBV24-1 and TRBJ2-2; TRBD1 matches 8 bases. Losses at the gene ends were 4 bases for V and 7 bases for J; bases not matched to a gene: 4. The length of the CDR3 is 14 residues. Germline V CDR1 and CDR2: KGHDR, SFDVKD. CDR3 coding DNA: TGTGCCACCAGTGACCAGGGGGCGATCGGGGAGCTGTTTTTT. It translates to CATSDQGAIGELFF.

The CDR3 sequence is CARQVSRTQYF. The CDR3 nucleotides read TGTGCCAGACAGGTTTCGCGGACCCAGTACTTC. V is TRBV2 and J is TRBJ2-5; TRBD1 is a possible D gene (5 bases). The CDR3 is made up of 11 amino acids. Germline V gives CDR1 SNHLY, CDR2 FYNNEI. With 9 bases removed from V and 7 bases from J, the gap between germline ends came to 12 bases.

This clone was detected a few times. The V gene is TRBV7-3, the J gene TRBJ2-1, with 10 nucleotides matching TRBD1. This CDR3 has 16 residues. The germline gives CDR1 SGHTA, CDR2 FQGTGA. V shed 4 bases, J shed 6 bases, and the junction held 9 bases outside the gene matches. This CDR3 reads CASSSSGQGTFNEQFF. The CDR3 DNA sequence: TGTGCCAGCAGCTCCTCGGGACAGGGGACGTTCAATGAGCAGTTCTTC. Drawing the rest from reference TRBV7-3 and TRBJ2-1, the complete variable domain is GAGVSQTPSNKVTEKGKYVELRCDPISGHTALYWYRQSLGQGPEFLIYFQGTGAADDSGLPNDRFFAVRPEGSVSTLKIQRTERGDSAVYLCASSSSGQGTFNEQFFGPGTRLTVL.

The V gene is TRBV3-1 (or the pseudogene TRBV3-2), the J gene TRBJ2-5; the D gene is possibly TRBD2 (6 bases). The germline CDR1 and CDR2 sequences are LGHDT and YNNKEL (reference sequence). Trimming took off 5 bases at V and 2 bases at J, with 15 bases between the two ends. The CDR3 is made up of 15 amino acids. CDR3 in DNA: TGTGCCAGCAGCATACGGGCGGGGAGACAAGAGACCCAGTACTTC. Translated, it gives CASSIRAGRQETQYF.

V usage is TRBV6-5 and J usage is TRBJ2-5; TRBD2 is a possible D gene (6 bases). The ends were cut back, 6 bases at V and 1 base at J, with 12 bases in the middle. This CDR3 comprises 14 residues. CDR1 and CDR2 from the germline V gene are MNHEY and SVGAGI. CDR3 region: CASSPGLGQETQYF. The CDR3 nucleotides are TGTGCCAGCAGCCCGGGACTGGGCCAAGAGACCCAGTACTTC.